The 21 T cell receptor beta chains below were found in one sample sequenced in a study of T-cell memory formation after mild COVID-19. TCRdb reprocessed the 5' RACE reads via MiXCR and lists one record per CDR3 protein. The table has 550,000 to 600,000 distinct CDR3 sequences, approximately 21% seen once. The sample comprised PBMCs or a T cell subset sorted from them (not recorded which). These TCRs come from an adult woman who had mild COVID-19 (a few samples of this study predate the infection). Cell type and time point are not known.

This sequence joins TRBV2 and TRBJ1-1, with D possibly being TRBD1 (5 bases). Germline CDR1 SNHLY, CDR2 FYNNEI. This CDR3 spans 12 amino acids. V gave up 7 bases and J gave up 4 bases, with 10 bases separating them. CDR3 protein: CASKSGPTEAFF. The CDR3 DNA follows: TGTGCCAGCAAGTCAGGGCCCACTGAAGCTTTCTTT.

This clonotype appeared a few times. This chain uses TRBV4-2 with TRBJ2-4; perhaps TRBD2 as D (7 bases). The CDR3 is 16 amino acids. Germline lookup yields CDR1 LGHNA and CDR2 YNFKEQ. The V gene lost 2 bases and the J gene lost 9 bases, with 20 bases spanning the gap. The CDR3 region has the DNA TGTGCCAGCAGCCAACGAAGTCCTGGGGGGGCTTTCATTCAGTACTTC. Protein: CASSQRSPGGAFIQYF.

The chain joins TRBV9 to TRBJ2-6, with a weak D call TRBD2 (5 bases). The CDR3 totals 15 residues. Trimming cost V 2 bases and J 0 bases, with 6 bases left between them. Germline CDR1 and CDR2: SGDLS and YYNGEE. CDR3 sequence (DNA): TGTGCCAGCAGCGTGGAGGCCTCTGGGGCCAACGTCCTGACTTTC. Protein: CASSVEASGANVLTF.

This chain links TRBV7-3 with TRBJ2-1, with a tentative D call TRBD2 (6 bases). The CDR3 loop spans 14 amino acids. Per germline, CDR1 SGHTA and CDR2 FQGTGA. Trimming left V 4 bases short and J 6 bases short, with 13 bases between. The CDR3 loop is CASSSTGGINEQFF. The CDR3 DNA reads as TGTGCCAGCAGCTCAACAGGAGGGATCAATGAGCAGTTCTTC.

Comments on this clonotype: At one end, the junction sequence differs from germline, possibly due to a read error. This chain uses TRBV20-1 with TRBJ2-7; D unresolved. The CDR3 runs to 13 residues. CDR1 is DFQATT and CDR2 is SNEGSKA in the germline V gene (reference sequence). For the CDR3, the DNA is TGCAGTGCTAGAAAGGACCCACGCTACGAGAAGTACTTC. Amino acid sequence: CSARKDPRYEKYF.

This clonotype was detected a few times. The V and J genes are TRBV7-9 and TRBJ2-7, with TRBD2 matching over 9 bases. V shed 4 bases and J 3 bases; nucleotides not matched to a gene: 7. This CDR3 has 15 amino acids. Germline V lookup: CDR1 SEHNR, CDR2 FQNEAQ (reference sequence). The CDR3 loop reads CASSYPGLAHYEQYF. The DNA of the CDR3 is TGTGCCAGCAGCTATCCGGGACTAGCCCACTACGAGCAGTACTTC.

The chain is built from TRBV27 and TRBJ2-7, with D hard to call. The length of the CDR3 is 16 residues. The V gene's germline CDR1 is MNHEY and CDR2 SMNVEV (reference sequence). The V end was cut by 0 bases, the J end by 0 bases, with 12 bases between. For the CDR3, the DNA is TGTGCCAGCAGTTTATCGCAGGAATCGACCTCCTACGAGCAGTACTTC. This encodes CASSLSQESTSYEQYF.

The chain employs TRBV30 and TRBJ2-7, with 8 bases identical to TRBD1. The CDR3 runs to 12 residues. V was clipped by 5 bases and J by 2 bases; unmatched bases: 2. CDR1 GTSNPN and CDR2 SVGIG come from the germline V gene (reference sequence). The CDR3 nucleotides read TGTGCCTGGGGACAGGGTACCTACGAGCAGTACTTC. Protein sequence: CAWGQGTYEQYF. The variable domain in full, completed from reference TRBV30 and TRBJ2-7, reads SQTIHQWPATLVQPVGSPLSLECTVEGTSNPNLYWYRQAAGRGLQLLFYSVGIGQISSEVPQNLSASRPQDRQFILSSKKLLLSDSGFYLCAWGQGTYEQYFGPGTRLTVT.

V gene TRBV5-1 combines with J gene TRBJ2-7; the match to TRBD1 covers 7 bases. The J segment lost 10 bases and the V segment lost 0 bases, leaving 10 bases of the junction unmatched. The CDR3 spans 14 residues. CDR1 is SGHRS, CDR2 YFSETQ, per germline. The CDR3 loop is CASSLAVEGGDQYF. For the CDR3, the DNA is TGCGCCAGCAGCTTGGCGGTCGAAGGGGGCGACCAGTACTTC.

J is TRBJ2-7 and V is TRBV27; D gene unclear. Germline V CDR1 and CDR2: MNHEY, SMNVEV (reference sequence). V was pared by 4 bases and J by 1 base, with 8 bases between. The CDR3 loop spans 13 amino acids. Here the CDR3 reads CASSSLISYEQYF. The CDR3 DNA follows: TGTGCCAGCAGTTCCCTAATATCCTACGAGCAGTACTTC.

This sequence joins TRBV5-6 and TRBJ2-1; D is possibly TRBD2 (7 bases). Germline-derived CDR1 and CDR2 are SGHDT and YYEEEE. V was shortened by 2 bases and J by 4 bases, with 10 bases between the two germline ends. The CDR3 covers 14 residues. CDR3 nucleotides: TGTGCCAGCAGCTTTCGGGGGGCTTACAATGAGCAGTTCTTC. Translated, it gives CASSFRGAYNEQFF. Based on the CDR3 plus reference TRBV5-6 and TRBJ2-1, the full variable domain is DAGVTQSPTHLIKTRGQQVTLRCSPKSGHDTVSWYQQALGQGPQFIFQYYEEEERQRGNFPDRFSGHQFPNYSSELNVNALLLGDSALYLCASSFRGAYNEQFFGPGTRLTVL.

This clonotype was seen a few times. The DNA of the CDR3 is TGTGCCAGCAGCCCGAGGTGGTACCAAGAGACCCAGTACTTC. It encodes CASSPRWYQETQYF. J is TRBJ2-5 and V is TRBV12-1. TRBV12-1 constitutes a pseudogene. CDR3 length equals 14 residues.

Notes on this clonotype: One end of the junction fails to match germline, which may point to a read error. This chain connects TRBV19 to TRBJ2-3, with 9 bases aligning to TRBD1. The CDR3 has 15 residues. CDR1 is LNHDA and CDR2 is SQIVND in the germline V gene (reference sequence). As DNA, the CDR3 is TGTGCCAGTAGGATAGGACAGGGGTTCACAGATACGCAGTATTTT. This gives the protein CASRIGQGFTDTQYF.

The gene calls are TRBV29-1 and TRBJ1-1; tentatively, D is TRBD1 (6 bases). The germline V gene encodes CDR1 SQVTM and CDR2 ANQGSEA. The CDR3 runs 15 residues. DNA of the CDR3: TGCGGCCAGGGGCAGGCGGCAAGGCGAGGCACTGAAGCTTTCTTT. Its protein is CGQGQAARRGTEAFF.

V usage is TRBV24-1 and J usage is TRBJ2-3; maybe TRBD2 (7 bases). Trimming took off 3 bases at V and 5 bases at J, with 17 bases between the two ends. This CDR3 comprises 16 residues. Germline assignment: CDR1 KGHDR and CDR2 SFDVKD. CDR3 region: CATSDPGGGAGDTQYF. The CDR3 coding sequence is TGTGCCACCAGTGATCCCGGAGGGGGGGCGGGAGATACGCAGTATTTT.

This clonotype was seen a few times. The V and J genes are TRBV7-2 and TRBJ2-5; TRBD1 matches at 8 bases. Germline V gene lookup returns CDR1 SGHTA and CDR2 FQGNSA. This CDR3 has 17 amino acids. The junction had 18 bases not matched to a gene; V was cut back by 10 bases and J by 2 bases. The CDR3, as DNA: TGTGCCACTGCCCAACAATATAGGCAGGGGGCTCAAGAGACCCAGTACTTC. It codes for CATAQQYRQGAQETQYF.

This clonotype showed up many times. The CDR3 loop is CATEGQSSSGANVLTF. For the CDR3, the DNA is TGTGCCACGGAGGGACAGTCGAGCTCTGGGGCCAACGTCCTGACTTTC. The rearrangement links TRBV24-1 to TRBJ2-6, with D perhaps TRBD1 (7 bases). V lost 10 bases and J 0 bases, leaving 15 bases between the germline ends. CDR3 size: 16 residues. In germline, CDR1 is KGHDR, CDR2 SFDVKD.

The chain recombines TRBV7-9 with TRBJ2-3; 10 nucleotides align to TRBD2. With 1 base clipped from V and 8 bases from J, the junction kept 12 bases outside the gene matches. The CDR3 loop spans 17 amino acids. Germline V gene lookup returns CDR1 SEHNR and CDR2 FQNEAQ (reference sequence). CDR3: CASSLGIAGGSEVTQYF. CDR3 DNA: TGTGCCAGCAGCTTAGGAATAGCGGGAGGATCAGAGGTTACGCAGTATTTT.

The chain employs TRBV6-2 or TRBV6-3 and TRBJ2-3; 8 bases map to TRBD1. Germline CDR1 is MNHEY and CDR2 is SVGEGT. J was trimmed by 2 bases and V by 6 bases; bases with no gene match: 4. This CDR3 spans 14 amino acids. CDR3: CASRRQGFTDTQYF. DNA of the CDR3: TGTGCCAGCAGAAGACAGGGGTTCACAGATACGCAGTATTTT.

This clonotype was detected many times. The chain carries TRBV6-5 and TRBJ2-5; no clear D gene. The length of the CDR3 is 13 residues. Trimming stripped 5 bases from V and 2 bases from J, with 9 bases between. The germline V gene encodes CDR1 MNHEY and CDR2 SVGAGI. The CDR3 DNA reads TGTGCCAGCAGTCACCAACCACAAGAGACCCAGTACTTC. Its protein is CASSHQPQETQYF.

The sample holds a few counts of this clonotype. This chain connects TRBV29-1 to TRBJ2-5; 8 bases match TRBD1. This CDR3 comprises 13 residues. Germline V lookup: CDR1 SQVTM, CDR2 ANQGSEA. After removal of 4 bases from V and 5 bases from J, the junction contained 6 bases not matched to a gene. The CDR3 coding sequence is TGCAGCGTTGTCCGGACAGGGCCGGAGACCCAGTACTTC. This sequence encodes CSVVRTGPETQYF.